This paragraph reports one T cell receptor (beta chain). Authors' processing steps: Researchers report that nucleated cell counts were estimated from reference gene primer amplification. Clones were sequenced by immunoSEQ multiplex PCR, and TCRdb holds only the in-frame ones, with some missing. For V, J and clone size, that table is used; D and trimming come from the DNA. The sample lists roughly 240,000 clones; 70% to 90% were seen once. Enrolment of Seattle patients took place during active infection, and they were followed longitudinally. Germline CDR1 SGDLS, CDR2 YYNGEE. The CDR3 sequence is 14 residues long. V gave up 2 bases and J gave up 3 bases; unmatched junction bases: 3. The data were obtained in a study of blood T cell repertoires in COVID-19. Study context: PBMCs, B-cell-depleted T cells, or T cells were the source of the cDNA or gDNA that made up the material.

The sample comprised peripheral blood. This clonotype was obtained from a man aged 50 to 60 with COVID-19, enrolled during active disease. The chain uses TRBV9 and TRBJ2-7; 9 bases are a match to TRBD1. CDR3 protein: CASSVGQGFYEQYF. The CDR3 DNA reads TGTGCCAGCAGCGTGGGACAGGGTTTCTACGAGCAGTACTTC.